This T cell receptor beta chain came from a study of shared clonotypes between healthy human individuals. Study information: Three plates were used per donor for CD4 naive, three for CD4 memory, two for CD8 naive and one for CD8 memory.

Partitioning of CD4+ cells yielded a CD45RA+ naive subset and a CD45RA-negative memory subset. Generated by immunoSEQ multiplex PCR, the TCRdb table keeps only in-frame clones and is missing some. The repertoire holds 1.4 million to 1.5 million clones, with around 97% as singletons. Source material: naive CD4+ T cells sorted from blood. Subset here: CD45RA+ positively selected. This sequence originates from a man younger than 45 in good health.

The CDR3 DNA follows: TGTGCCAGCAGCTTATCAGGACAGGGCTCTCGAAAACTGTTTTTT. It yields the protein CASSLSGQGSRKLFF. J is TRBJ1-4 and V is TRBV7-9; 8 bases agree with TRBD1. The CDR3 runs 15 residues. Per germline, CDR1 SEHNR and CDR2 FQNEAQ (reference sequence). V lost 2 bases to trimming and J lost 10 bases; unmatched junction nucleotides: 9. Full variable domain (remainder filled in from reference TRBV7-9 and TRBJ1-4): DTGVSQNPRHKITKRGQNVTFRCDPISEHNRLYWYRQTLGQGPEFLTYFQNEAQLEKSRLLSDRFSAERPKGSFSTLEIQRTEQGDSAMYLCASSLSGQGSRKLFFGSGTQLSVL.